Reported below is one T cell receptor beta chain. Its antigen is still unknown. Measured with immunoSEQ multiplex PCR; TCRdb has only the in-frame clones, and not every one. The data contain over 65,000 clones, around 85% of them seen just once; the ten biggest clones take up 1% to 1.5%. This CDR3 has 11 amino acids. Germline-derived CDR1 and CDR2 are ENHRY and SYGVKD. The V and J ends lost 6 bases and 4 bases respectively, with 6 bases between them. This specimen comes from a study of T cells in localized non-small cell lung cancer. Findings of the study overall: An association was observed between higher blood T cell density and longer overall survival. Heterogeneity remains possible because sequencing was limited to only one tumor region. The highest T cell clonality was in uninvolved adjacent lung, above tumor.

The chain combines TRBV10-3 with TRBJ1-1; unclear D gene. This receptor was taken from a female donor older than 55 with stage I lung adenocarcinoma. The sample here was peripheral blood, taken before any cancer treatment. The CDR3 protein is CAIRGGTEAFF. The CDR3 region has the DNA TGTGCCATCAGGGGAGGCACTGAAGCTTTCTTT.